The entry that follows covers one T cell receptor beta chain sequence. Its antigen remains unidentified. Within one base of it there is no much larger clone, and no base qualities were kept. The library was obtained by the immunoSEQ multiplex PCR assay. This immuneACCESS table, as held by TCRdb, lists in-frame sequences with V and J called but not all clones. Of the missing ones, under half trace to an unresolved V gene in checked studies; the others have no known cause. The sample table records tens of thousands of clones; approximately 93% of these occur just once. The ten largest clones represent 2.5% to 4% of the sample. Spanning cysteine to phenylalanine, the CDR3 consists of 18 amino acids. Only the CDR3 DNA stays, 54 bases, in frame from base 1. Trimming leaves V shorter by 4 bases and J shorter by 2 bases, with the junction holding 14 bases beyond the gene matches. The germline V gene yields LGHNA for CDR1 and YNFKEQ for CDR2.

The entry originates in a study of T cell changes during pregnancy in multiple sclerosis (dated by TCRdb to about 2019). About the study as a whole: Changes in the T cell repertoire over the course of pregnancy were examined in this study in women with multiple sclerosis.

This TCR came from a female donor with multiple sclerosis, enrolled in a pregnancy study. Sample: CD8+ T cells from peripheral blood mononuclear cells, taken in the second trimester of pregnancy. Recombination connected TRBV4-2 to TRBJ2-1, and 7 junction bases match TRBD2. At the DNA level, the sequence is TGTGCCAGCAGCCCCTTAGGCGTGCTAGCGGCCACCTACAATGAGCAGTTCTTC. This yields the protein CASSPLGVLAATYNEQFF.